The entry that follows covers one TCR beta chain sequence. The antigen is not known. This sample was included in a study of T cell responses to AZD1222 COVID-19 vaccine. Study-level findings and limits: Repertoire sampling was restricted to post-peak T cell response timepoints. Within unmutated variant regions lay the reported targets of nearly half of spike-specific TCRs. The donor group comprised mostly white British people and more females; the analysis possibly underestimated clonal diversity.

TCRdb's table, derived via immunoSEQ multiplex PCR, lists solely in-frame clones and lacks some. The sample holds around 58,000 clones; 70% to 90% are singletons and the top ten take roughly 15%. This receptor was taken from an adult who received the AZD1222 COVID-19 vaccine. The source was peripheral blood, collected 28 days after the second AZD1222 dose.

The CDR3 coding sequence is TGTGCCAGCAGCAAGGGACAGGGGAACACTGAAGCTTTCTTT. It is translated as CASSKGQGNTEAFF. V is TRBV7-9 and J is TRBJ1-1, with 9 bases lining up with TRBD1. With V trimmed by 5 bases and J by 1 base, 2 bases remained unmatched. The germline V gene has CDR1 SEHNR and CDR2 FQNEAQ (reference sequence). This CDR3 is 14 amino acids long. The full variable domain, with the rest looked up from reference TRBV7-9 and TRBJ1-1, is DTGVSQNPRHKITKRGQNVTFRCDPISEHNRLYWYRQTLGQGPEFLTYFQNEAQLEKSRLLSDRFSAERPKGSFSTLEIQRTEQGDSAMYLCASSKGQGNTEAFFGQGTRLTVV.